These T cell receptor beta chains were read from a single sample in a study of shared clonotypes between healthy human individuals. The repertoire was sequenced with immunoSEQ multiplex PCR; TCRdb's copy has only in-frame clones and lacks some. The sample carries 2 million to 2.5 million clones, 85% to 95% recorded once. Sequencing was carried out using naive CD4+ T cells from PBMCs. All receptors come from a man aged 18 to 35 in good health. Some clones in this sample may be carry-over from other donors' samples. The CDR3 runs from the conserved cysteine through the conserved F or W. The order of the fields is clone size, V gene, J gene, CDR3 protein. The listing skips clone size in some rows; elsewhere it reads once, few, many or a size class.

clone size: NA; V gene: TRBV21-1; J gene: TRBJ2-7; CDR3 protein: CASSNLEGETYEQYF
clone size: NA; V gene: TRBV9; J gene: TRBJ2-7; CDR3 protein: CASSVVAASYEQYF
clone size: NA; V gene: TRBV4-2; J gene: TRBJ2-7; CDR3 protein: CASSPGVSGNYEQYF
clone size: NA; V gene: TRBV19; J gene: TRBJ2-1; CDR3 protein: CASMGTSGRAYNEQFF
clone size: NA; V gene: TRBV7-9; J gene: TRBJ2-1; CDR3 protein: CASSLYAGQNEQFF
clone size: NA; V gene: TRBV12-5; J gene: TRBJ2-3; CDR3 protein: CASGLGNRDTQYF
clone size: once; V gene: TRBV5-6; J gene: TRBJ1-2; CDR3 protein: CASSLGLLQGARGYTF
clone size: NA; V gene: TRBV5-1; J gene: TRBJ1-4; CDR3 protein: CASSSLSDRGNEKLFF
clone size: NA; V gene: TRBV11-3; J gene: TRBJ2-1; CDR3 protein: CASSQTSGSRNEQFF
clone size: NA; V gene: TRBV6-5; J gene: TRBJ2-7; CDR3 protein: CASSYNRGPGTYEQYF
clone size: few; V gene: TRBV7-9; J gene: TRBJ1-1; CDR3 protein: CASSSPRGNMNTEAFF
clone size: NA; V gene: TRBV6-5; J gene: TRBJ1-1; CDR3 protein: CASRGGSNTEAFF
clone size: NA; V gene: TRBV18; J gene: TRBJ2-7; CDR3 protein: CASSSLAGGLKDEQYF
clone size: NA; V gene: TRBV5-1; J gene: TRBJ2-3; CDR3 protein: CASSLDPSSTDTQYF
clone size: NA; V gene: TRBV7-2; J gene: TRBJ2-1; CDR3 protein: CASSSMPGLGSYNEQFF
clone size: NA; V gene: TRBV19; J gene: TRBJ2-7; CDR3 protein: CASSGTSGRAWEQYF
clone size: once; V gene: TRBV6-6; J gene: TRBJ2-7; CDR3 protein: CASNAGTTLYEQYF
clone size: NA; V gene: TRBV10-1; J gene: TRBJ1-2; CDR3 protein: CASSSGVNYGYTF
clone size: NA; V gene: TRBV28; J gene: TRBJ1-2; CDR3 protein: CASRLLNYGYTF
clone size: NA; V gene: TRBV11-3; J gene: TRBJ2-2; CDR3 protein: CASSSGNTGELFF
clone size: NA; V gene: TRBV18; J gene: TRBJ1-1; CDR3 protein: CASSLGQGAITEAFF
clone size: NA; V gene: TRBV28; J gene: TRBJ2-7; CDR3 protein: CASTDRGLFEQYF
clone size: NA; V gene: TRBV18; J gene: TRBJ2-7; CDR3 protein: CASSPLAGGSSYEQYF
clone size: NA; V gene: TRBV7-3; J gene: TRBJ1-1; CDR3 protein: CASSRNPHTEAFF
clone size: NA; V gene: TRBV2; J gene: TRBJ1-2; CDR3 protein: CASSGTGMIYGYTF
clone size: NA; V gene: TRBV19; J gene: TRBJ2-4; CDR3 protein: CASSIGGAGNIQYF
clone size: NA; V gene: TRBV19; J gene: TRBJ1-5; CDR3 protein: CASSTRDRGLRQPQHF
clone size: NA; V gene: TRBV7-8; J gene: TRBJ2-4; CDR3 protein: CASSPGLAGGLAKNIQYF
clone size: NA; V gene: TRBV6-4; J gene: TRBJ2-1; CDR3 protein: CASSEGLAGNNEQFF
clone size: NA; V gene: TRBV13; J gene: TRBJ2-7; CDR3 protein: CASSLITSGDSYEQYF
clone size: NA; V gene: TRBV5-4; J gene: TRBJ2-7; CDR3 protein: CASSLTNSYEQYF
clone size: NA; V gene: TRBV2; J gene: TRBJ1-3; CDR3 protein: CASSVEQSGNTIYF
clone size: NA; V gene: TRBV18; J gene: TRBJ2-3; CDR3 protein: CASSPLEGTDTQYF
clone size: NA; V gene: TRBV5-1; J gene: TRBJ1-2; CDR3 protein: CASSFLQGPYGYTF
clone size: NA; V gene: TRBV6-1; J gene: TRBJ2-7; CDR3 protein: CASGKDRAYEQYF
clone size: NA; V gene: TRBV10-3; J gene: TRBJ2-7; CDR3 protein: CAISDTNYEQYF
clone size: NA; V gene: TRBV7-3; J gene: TRBJ2-5; CDR3 protein: CASSPAGGQETQYF
clone size: NA; V gene: TRBV9; J gene: TRBJ2-7; CDR3 protein: CASSAGQGSWNEQYF
clone size: NA; V gene: TRBV7-9; J gene: TRBJ2-3; CDR3 protein: CASPVANGSSTDTQYF
clone size: NA; V gene: TRBV5-1; J gene: TRBJ2-6; CDR3 protein: CASSLGGTGANVLTF